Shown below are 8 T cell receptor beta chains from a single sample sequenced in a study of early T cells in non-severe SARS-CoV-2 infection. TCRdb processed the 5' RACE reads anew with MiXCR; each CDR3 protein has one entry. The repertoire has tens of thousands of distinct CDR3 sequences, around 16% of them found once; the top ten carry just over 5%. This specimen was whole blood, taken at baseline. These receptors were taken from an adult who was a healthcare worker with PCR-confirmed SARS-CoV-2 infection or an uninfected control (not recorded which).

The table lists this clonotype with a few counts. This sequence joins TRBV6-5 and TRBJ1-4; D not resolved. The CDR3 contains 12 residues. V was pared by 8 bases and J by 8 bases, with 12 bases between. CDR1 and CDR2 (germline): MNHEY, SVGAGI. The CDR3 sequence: CASGQGREKLFF. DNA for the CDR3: TGTGCCAGCGGGCAAGGGCGGGAAAAACTGTTTTTT.

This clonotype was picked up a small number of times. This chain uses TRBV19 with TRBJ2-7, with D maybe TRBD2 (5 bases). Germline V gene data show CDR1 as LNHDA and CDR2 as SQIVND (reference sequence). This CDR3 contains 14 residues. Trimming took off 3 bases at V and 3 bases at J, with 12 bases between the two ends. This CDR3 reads CASSISLRDYEQYF. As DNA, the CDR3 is TGTGCCAGTAGTATCTCCCTACGGGACTACGAGCAGTACTTC.

The CDR3: CASSLGDTTYEQYF. CDR3 DNA sequence: TGCGCCAGCAGCTTGGGGGACACGACCTACGAGCAGTACTTC. V and J are TRBV5-1 and TRBJ2-7; a weak D match, TRBD1 (6 bases). The V gene lost 0 bases and the J gene lost 2 bases, with 9 bases spanning the gap. The CDR3 spans 14 residues. Germline V gene lookup returns CDR1 SGHRS and CDR2 YFSETQ.

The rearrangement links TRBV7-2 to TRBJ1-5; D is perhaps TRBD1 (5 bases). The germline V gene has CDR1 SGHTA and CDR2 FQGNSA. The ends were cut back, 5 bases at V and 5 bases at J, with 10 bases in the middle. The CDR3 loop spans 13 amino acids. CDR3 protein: CASSLGADQPQHF. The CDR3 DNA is TGTGCCAGCAGCCTAGGGGCAGATCAGCCCCAGCATTTT.

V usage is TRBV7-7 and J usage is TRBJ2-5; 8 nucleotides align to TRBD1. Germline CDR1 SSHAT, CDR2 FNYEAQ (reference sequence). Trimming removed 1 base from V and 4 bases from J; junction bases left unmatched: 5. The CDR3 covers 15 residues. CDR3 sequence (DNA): TGTGCCAGCAGCTTAGAGGACAGGGCGGGAGAGACCCAGTACTTC. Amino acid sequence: CASSLEDRAGETQYF.

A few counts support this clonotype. DNA for the CDR3: TGTGCCAGCAGACCTGGACAGACCTACGAGCAGTACTTC. Residues: CASRPGQTYEQYF. The chain employs TRBV6-6 and TRBJ2-7, with D maybe TRBD1 (6 bases). The CDR3 extends over 13 amino acids. The germline CDR1 and CDR2 sequences are MNHNY and SVGAGI (reference sequence). Trimming left V 6 bases short and J 2 bases short, with 11 bases between.

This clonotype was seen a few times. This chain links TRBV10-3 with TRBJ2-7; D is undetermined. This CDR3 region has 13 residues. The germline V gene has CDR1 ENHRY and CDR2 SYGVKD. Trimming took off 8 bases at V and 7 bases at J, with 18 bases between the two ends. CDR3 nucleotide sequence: TGTGCCATCGAGGACCGATCGGCGAAAGAGCAGTACTTC. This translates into CAIEDRSAKEQYF.

Here the CDR3 DNA reads TGTGCCAGCAGCCAGACGACAGGGAACACTGAAGCTTTCTTT. As protein: CASSQTTGNTEAFF. The gene calls are TRBV4-2 and TRBJ1-1; TRBD1 is a possible D gene (6 bases). The CDR3 sequence is 14 residues long. V was pared by 3 bases and J by 1 base, with 9 bases between. From germline, CDR1 is LGHNA and CDR2 YNFKEQ.